This T cell receptor (beta chain) was profiled in a study of immune evolution from preneoplasia to lung adenocarcinoma. Whole-study results and caveats: KRAS-mutant nodules had the highest T cell clonality. Normal lung had highest clonality; later lesions appeared denser, more diverse.

Points on this clone: The antigen remains undetermined.

With V trimmed by 5 bases and J by 10 bases, 12 bases remained unmatched. The CDR3 is 15 amino acids. Germline loops: CDR1 MNHEY, CDR2 SMNVEV (reference sequence). This table comes from immunoSEQ multiplex PCR, and its TCRdb copy is limited to in-frame clones, with some not included. The sample lists 6,000 or so clones; around 80% were seen once. H&E slides confirmed each diagnosis, reviewed by two pathologists independently. This TCR derives from a person aged 50-59 years with lung adenocarcinoma. The source material was FFPE invasive lung adenocarcinoma tissue. This rearrangement joins TRBV27 to TRBJ1-5; TRBD1 aligns across 9 bases. The CDR3 DNA sequence: TGTGCCAGCAGTCCGGGGGACAGGGATTTAAGCCCCCAGCATTTT. Translated: CASSPGDRDLSPQHF.